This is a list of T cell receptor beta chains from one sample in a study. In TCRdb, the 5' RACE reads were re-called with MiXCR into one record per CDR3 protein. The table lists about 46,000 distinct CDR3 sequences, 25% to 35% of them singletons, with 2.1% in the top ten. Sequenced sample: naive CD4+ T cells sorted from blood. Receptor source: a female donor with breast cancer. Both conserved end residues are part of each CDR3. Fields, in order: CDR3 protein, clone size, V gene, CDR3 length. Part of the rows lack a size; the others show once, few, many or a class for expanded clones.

CASSSRDREGNTIYF,NA,TRBV7-2,15
CASRPLLGTLDTEAFF,many,TRBV6-5,16
CASSLSEREITDTQYF,NA,TRBV12-3/TRBV12-4,16
CASSPEPGSGETQYF,NA,TRBV18,15
CAWGGTGYGYTF,NA,TRBV30,12
CASSPSQNGNTIYF,few,TRBV5-1,14
CASSPPSRGSYRDTQYF,NA,TRBV18,17
CASSRRGGTEAFF,NA,TRBV4-1,13
CASSWRSDSTYEQYF,few,TRBV7-2,15
CSVLRTMNTEAFF,NA,TRBV29-1,13
CSVGWEVGFF,many,TRBV29-1,10
CASSLSLAGSANTQYF,few,TRBV7-9,16
CASIFGETSYGYTF,NA,TRBV6-1,14
CASSLEEVGTEAFF,once,TRBV5-1,14
CASSVGGATNEKLFF,few,TRBV2,15
CASSQDLQTGYYEQYF,few,TRBV4-1,16
CASSRGASPLEQYF,NA,TRBV9,14
CASSQKSPSGIGTNTQYF,NA,TRBV4-1,18
CASSSSGLNTEAFF,NA,TRBV9,14
CASSYSFGSGELFF,NA,TRBV6-5,14
CASSHNQGDTQYF,few,TRBV7-2,13
CSALNFEPENEQFF,NA,TRBV20-1,14
CASSQDRDGIYGYTF,few,TRBV4-3,15
CASSLGPSGETQYF,few,TRBV5-1,14
CASSVGGGRVETQYF,NA,TRBV19,15
CASSFRGTYNEQFF,few,TRBV7-9,14
CASSLGTGSGTDTQYF,many,TRBV5-1,16
CASSLFGGMNTGELFF,many,TRBV7-2,16
CASSDSEAVRGYTF,few,TRBV12-3/TRBV12-4,14
CASSPPGVHGYTF,NA,TRBV6-6,13
CASSLRQFGTGYNGQFF,NA,TRBV4-3,17
CASRPGLAGVEQFF,few,TRBV6-2/TRBV6-3,14
CASSGGLISYEQYF,NA,TRBV5-1,14
CASSFSETALQETQYF,NA,TRBV5-1,16
CASSQGFSGLGGNTIYF,few,TRBV4-2,17
CASSLYGTGDTYNEQFF,many,TRBV27,17
CASSYGSGRRYTQYF,NA,TRBV6-2/TRBV6-3,15
CASNHRGSYNEQFF,few,TRBV5-5,14
CAYLRSSYNEQFF,few,TRBV30,13
CASSERTGGAQPQHF,few,TRBV2,15
CASSQDRVGGEKLFF,many,TRBV4-1,15
CASSRTGVNYGYTF,NA,TRBV7-2,14
CASSFSTGGSYNEQFF,NA,TRBV28,16